One TCR beta chain is described in this entry. Sequenced by immunoSEQ multiplex PCR; TCRdb stores in-frame clones only, minus some. The sample yields approximately 140,000 clones, more than 85% seen once. The source of the sample is a study of control samples from healthy donors and cancer patients. This CDR3 region has 14 residues. The germline V gene has CDR1 SGHRS and CDR2 YFSETQ. Trimming cost V 2 bases and J 5 bases; bases outside gene matches: 5. The sequenced sample consisted of blood. The chain couples TRBV5-1 to TRBJ2-3, with 7 positions matching TRBD2. This receptor was obtained from a man between 18 and 29 years old in good health. The CDR3 sequence is CASSFNGGIDTQYF. CDR3 sequence (DNA): TGCGCCAGCAGCTTTAACGGGGGGATAGATACGCAGTATTTT.